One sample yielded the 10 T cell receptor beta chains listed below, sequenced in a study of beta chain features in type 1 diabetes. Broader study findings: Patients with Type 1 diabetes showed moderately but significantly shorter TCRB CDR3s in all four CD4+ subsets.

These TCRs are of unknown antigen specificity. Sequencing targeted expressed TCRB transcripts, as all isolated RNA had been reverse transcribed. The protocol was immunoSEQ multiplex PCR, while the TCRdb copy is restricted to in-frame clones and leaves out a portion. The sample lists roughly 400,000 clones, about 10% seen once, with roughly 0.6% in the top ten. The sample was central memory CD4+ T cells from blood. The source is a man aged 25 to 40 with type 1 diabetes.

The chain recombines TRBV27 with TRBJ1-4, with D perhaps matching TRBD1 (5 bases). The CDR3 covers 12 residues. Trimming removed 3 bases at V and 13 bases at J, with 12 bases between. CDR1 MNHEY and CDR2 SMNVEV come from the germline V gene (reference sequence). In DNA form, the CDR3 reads TGTGCCAGCAGTTTTCTTCAGGGAAGACTGTTTTTT. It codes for CASSFLQGRLFF.

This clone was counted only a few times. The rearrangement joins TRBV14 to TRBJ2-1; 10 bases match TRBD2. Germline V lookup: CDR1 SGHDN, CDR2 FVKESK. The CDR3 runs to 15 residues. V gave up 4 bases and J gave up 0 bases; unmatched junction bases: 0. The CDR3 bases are TGTGCCAGCAGCCGGACTAGCGGCTCCTACAATGAGCAGTTCTTC. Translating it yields CASSRTSGSYNEQFF.

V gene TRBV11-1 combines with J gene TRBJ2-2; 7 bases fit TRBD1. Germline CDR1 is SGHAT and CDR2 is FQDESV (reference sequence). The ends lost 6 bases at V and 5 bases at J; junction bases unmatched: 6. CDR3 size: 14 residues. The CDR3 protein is CASRTGQITGELFF. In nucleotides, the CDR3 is TGTGCCAGCAGAACGGGACAGATAACCGGGGAGCTGTTTTTT.

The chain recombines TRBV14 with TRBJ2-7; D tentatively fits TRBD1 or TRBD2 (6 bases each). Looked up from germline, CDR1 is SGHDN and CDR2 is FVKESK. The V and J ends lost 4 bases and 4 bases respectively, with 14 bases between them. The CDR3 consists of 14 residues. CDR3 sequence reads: CASSPRLGQYEQYF. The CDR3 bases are TGTGCCAGCAGCCCCCGACTAGGACAGTACGAGCAGTACTTC.

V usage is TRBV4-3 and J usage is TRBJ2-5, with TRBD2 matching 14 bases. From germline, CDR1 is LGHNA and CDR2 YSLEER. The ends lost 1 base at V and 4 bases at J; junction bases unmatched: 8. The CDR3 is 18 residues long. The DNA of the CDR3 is TGCGCCAGCAGCCAAGCTCCCGGGACTAGCGGGAGTGGAGAGACCCAGTACTTC. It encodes CASSQAPGTSGSGETQYF.

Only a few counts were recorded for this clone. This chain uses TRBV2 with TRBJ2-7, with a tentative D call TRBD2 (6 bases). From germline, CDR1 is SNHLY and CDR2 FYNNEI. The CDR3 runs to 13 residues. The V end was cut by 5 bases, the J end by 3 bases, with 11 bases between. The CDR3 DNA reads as TGTGCCAGCAGTTCTGATAGCGGCTACGAGCAGTACTTC. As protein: CASSSDSGYEQYF.

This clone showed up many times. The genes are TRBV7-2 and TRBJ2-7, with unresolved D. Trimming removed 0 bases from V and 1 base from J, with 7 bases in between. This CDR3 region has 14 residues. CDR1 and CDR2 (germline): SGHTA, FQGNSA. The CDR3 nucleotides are TGTGCCAGCAGCTTAGCAGAACAGTCCTACGAGCAGTACTTC. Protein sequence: CASSLAEQSYEQYF.

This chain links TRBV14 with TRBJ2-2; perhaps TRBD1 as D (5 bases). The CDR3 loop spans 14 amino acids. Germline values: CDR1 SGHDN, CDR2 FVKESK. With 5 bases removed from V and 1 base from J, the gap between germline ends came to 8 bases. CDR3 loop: CASSARGNTGELFF. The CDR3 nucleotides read TGTGCCAGCAGCGCTAGGGGGAACACCGGGGAGCTGTTTTTT.

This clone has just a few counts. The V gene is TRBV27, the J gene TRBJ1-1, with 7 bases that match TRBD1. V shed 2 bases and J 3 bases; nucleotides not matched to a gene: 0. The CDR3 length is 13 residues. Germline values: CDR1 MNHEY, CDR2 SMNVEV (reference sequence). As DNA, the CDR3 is TGTGCCAGCAGTTTAGACAGGGACACTGAAGCTTTCTTT. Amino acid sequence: CASSLDRDTEAFF.

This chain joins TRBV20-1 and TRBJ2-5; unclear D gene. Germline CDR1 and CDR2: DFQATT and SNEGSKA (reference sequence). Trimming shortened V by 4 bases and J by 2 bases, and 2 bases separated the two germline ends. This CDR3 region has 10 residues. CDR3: CSAKQETQYF. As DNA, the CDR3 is TGCAGTGCTAAGCAAGAGACCCAGTACTTC.